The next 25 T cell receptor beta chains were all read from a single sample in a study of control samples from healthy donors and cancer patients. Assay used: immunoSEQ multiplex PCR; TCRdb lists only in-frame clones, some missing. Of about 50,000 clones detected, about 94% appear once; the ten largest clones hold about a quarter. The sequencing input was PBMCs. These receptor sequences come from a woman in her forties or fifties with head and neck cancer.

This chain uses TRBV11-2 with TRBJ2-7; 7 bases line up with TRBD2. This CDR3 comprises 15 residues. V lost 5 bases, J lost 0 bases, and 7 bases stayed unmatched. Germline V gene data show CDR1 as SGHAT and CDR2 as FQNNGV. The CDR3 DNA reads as TGTGCCAGCAGCCCGACCCGCGGGAGCTCCTACGAGCAGTACTTC. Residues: CASSPTRGSSYEQYF.

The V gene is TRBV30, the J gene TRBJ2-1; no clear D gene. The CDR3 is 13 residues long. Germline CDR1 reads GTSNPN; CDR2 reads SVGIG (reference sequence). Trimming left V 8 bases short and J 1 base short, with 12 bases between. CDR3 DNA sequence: TGTGCCCATGGAAGGCAGTCCTACAATGAGCAGTTCTTC. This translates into CAHGRQSYNEQFF.

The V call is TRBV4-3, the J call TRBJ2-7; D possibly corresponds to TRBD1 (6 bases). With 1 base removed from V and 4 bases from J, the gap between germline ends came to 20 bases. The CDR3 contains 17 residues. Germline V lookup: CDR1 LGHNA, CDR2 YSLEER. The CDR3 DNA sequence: TGCGCCAGCAGCCAAGGTAGTTCGGGACACGGAGCTTACGAGCAGTACTTC. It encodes CASSQGSSGHGAYEQYF.

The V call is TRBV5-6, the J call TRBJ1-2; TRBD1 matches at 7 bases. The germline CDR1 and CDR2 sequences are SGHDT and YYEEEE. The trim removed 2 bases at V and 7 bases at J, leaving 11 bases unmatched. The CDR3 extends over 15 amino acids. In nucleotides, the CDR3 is TGTGCCAGCAGCTTCGTAGGGGGCACGAACCTTGGCTACACCTTC. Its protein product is CASSFVGGTNLGYTF.

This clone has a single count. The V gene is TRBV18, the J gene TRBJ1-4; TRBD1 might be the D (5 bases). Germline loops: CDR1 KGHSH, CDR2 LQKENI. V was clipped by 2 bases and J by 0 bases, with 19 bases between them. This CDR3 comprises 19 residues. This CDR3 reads CASSPFGGAGIPTNEKLFF. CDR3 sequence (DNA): TGTGCCAGCTCACCATTCGGGGGTGCGGGAATTCCAACTAATGAAAAACTGTTTTTT. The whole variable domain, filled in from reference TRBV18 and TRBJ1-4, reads NAGVMQNPRHLVRRRGQEARLRCSPMKGHSHVYWYRQLPEEGLKFMVYLQKENIIDESGMPKERFSAEFPKEGPSILRIQQVVRGDSAAYFCASSPFGGAGIPTNEKLFFGSGTQLSVL.

The CDR3 here is CASSSGTSNTGELFF. The DNA for the CDR3 is TGTGCCAGCTCTTCCGGGACTTCGAACACCGGGGAGCTGTTTTTT. The chain recombines TRBV18 with TRBJ2-2; TRBD2 might be the D (6 bases). In germline, CDR1 is KGHSH, CDR2 LQKENI. V was pared by 6 bases and J by 0 bases, with 11 bases between. CDR3 length equals 15 residues. Complete variable domain (other parts from reference TRBV18 and TRBJ2-2): NAGVMQNPRHLVRRRGQEARLRCSPMKGHSHVYWYRQLPEEGLKFMVYLQKENIIDESGMPKERFSAEFPKEGPSILRIQQVVRGDSAAYFCASSSGTSNTGELFFGEGSRLTVL.

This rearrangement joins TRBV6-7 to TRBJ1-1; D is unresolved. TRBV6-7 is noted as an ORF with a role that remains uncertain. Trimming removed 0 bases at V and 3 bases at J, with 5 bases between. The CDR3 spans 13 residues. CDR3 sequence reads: CASSYSRDTEAFF. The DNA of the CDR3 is TGTGCCAGCAGTTACTCGCGGGACACTGAAGCTTTCTTT.

CDR3 residues: CASSVEPGNTEAFF. As DNA, the CDR3 is TGTGCCAGCAGCGTAGAACCAGGAAACACTGAAGCTTTCTTT. V gene TRBV9 combines with J gene TRBJ1-1; D call uncertain. This CDR3 contains 14 residues. Looked up from germline, CDR1 is SGDLS and CDR2 is YYNGEE. V lost 0 bases, J lost 2 bases, and 8 bases lay in between.

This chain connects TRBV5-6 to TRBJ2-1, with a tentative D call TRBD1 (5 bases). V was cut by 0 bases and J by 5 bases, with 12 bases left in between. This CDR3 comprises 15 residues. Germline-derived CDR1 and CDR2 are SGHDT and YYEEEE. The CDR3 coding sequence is TGTGCCAGCAGCTTGGACAGGCGCCTTAACAATGAGCAGTTCTTC. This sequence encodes CASSLDRRLNNEQFF.

The CDR3 coding sequence is TGTGCCATCAGTGACTTCAGGGGATCCTCTAGCACAGATACGCAGTATTTT. Protein product: CAISDFRGSSSTDTQYF. V is TRBV10-3 and J is TRBJ2-3; weak D call: TRBD1 (6 bases). The germline CDR1 and CDR2 sequences are ENHRY and SYGVKD. The V end was cut by 3 bases, the J end by 0 bases, with 16 bases between. This CDR3 is 17 amino acids long.

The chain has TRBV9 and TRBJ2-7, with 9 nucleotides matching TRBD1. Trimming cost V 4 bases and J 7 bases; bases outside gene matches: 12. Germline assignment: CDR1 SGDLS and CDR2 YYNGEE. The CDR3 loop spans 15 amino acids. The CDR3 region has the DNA TGTGCCAGCAGCATCGGGACAGGGACCTCGGGAGAGCAGTACTTC. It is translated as CASSIGTGTSGEQYF.

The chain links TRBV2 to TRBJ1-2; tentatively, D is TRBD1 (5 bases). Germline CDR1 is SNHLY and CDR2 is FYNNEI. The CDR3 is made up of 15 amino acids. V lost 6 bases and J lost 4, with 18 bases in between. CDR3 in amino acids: CASSAGTPRLYGYTF. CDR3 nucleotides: TGTGCCAGCAGCGCCGGGACTCCAAGGCTCTATGGCTACACCTTC.

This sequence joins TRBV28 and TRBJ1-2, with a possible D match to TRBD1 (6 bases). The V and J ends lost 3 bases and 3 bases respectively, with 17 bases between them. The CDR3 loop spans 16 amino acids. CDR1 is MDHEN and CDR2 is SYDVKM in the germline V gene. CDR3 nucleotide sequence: TGTGCCAGCAGTTTGGACTACCGGGACAAAGACTATGGCTACACCTTC. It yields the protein CASSLDYRDKDYGYTF.

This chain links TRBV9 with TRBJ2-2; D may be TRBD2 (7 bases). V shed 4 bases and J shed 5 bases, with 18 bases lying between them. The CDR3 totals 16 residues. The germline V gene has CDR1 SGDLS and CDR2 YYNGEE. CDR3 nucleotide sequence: TGTGCCAGCAGCCCCTTGGGGGGGGCAGGGACCGGGGAGCTGTTTTTT. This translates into CASSPLGGAGTGELFF.

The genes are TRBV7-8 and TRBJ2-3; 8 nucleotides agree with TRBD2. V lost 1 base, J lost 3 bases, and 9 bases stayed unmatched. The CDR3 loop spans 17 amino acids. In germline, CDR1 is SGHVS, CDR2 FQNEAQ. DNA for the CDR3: TGTGCCAGCAGCTTAGAACTAGCGGTGTTTGGGACAGATACGCAGTATTTT. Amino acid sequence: CASSLELAVFGTDTQYF.

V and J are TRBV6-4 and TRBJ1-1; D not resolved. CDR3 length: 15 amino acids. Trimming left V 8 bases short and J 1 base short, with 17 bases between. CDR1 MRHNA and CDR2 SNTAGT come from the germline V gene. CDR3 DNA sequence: TGTGCCAGCCTCCGAAGAGGAGATGGGAACACTGAAGCTTTCTTT. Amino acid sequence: CASLRRGDGNTEAFF.

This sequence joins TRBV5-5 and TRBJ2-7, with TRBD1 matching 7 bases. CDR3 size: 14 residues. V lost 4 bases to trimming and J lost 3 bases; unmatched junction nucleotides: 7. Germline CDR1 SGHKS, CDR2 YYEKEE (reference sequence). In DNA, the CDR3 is TGTGCCAGCAGCACCAGACAGGGCCTCTACGAGCAGTACTTC. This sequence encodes CASSTRQGLYEQYF. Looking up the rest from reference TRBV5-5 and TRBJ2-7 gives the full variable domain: DAGVTQSPTHLIKTRGQQVTLRCSPISGHKSVSWYQQVLGQGPQFIFQYYEKEERGRGNFPDRFSARQFPNYSSELNVNALLLGDSALYLCASSTRQGLYEQYFGPGTRLTVT.

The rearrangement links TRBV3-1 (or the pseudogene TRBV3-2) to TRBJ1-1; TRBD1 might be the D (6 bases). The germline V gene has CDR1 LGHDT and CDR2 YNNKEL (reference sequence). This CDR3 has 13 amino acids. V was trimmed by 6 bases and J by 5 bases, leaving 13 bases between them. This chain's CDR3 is CASSVRGGTEAFF. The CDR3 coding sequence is TGTGCCAGCAGTGTGAGAGGGGGGACTGAAGCTTTCTTT.

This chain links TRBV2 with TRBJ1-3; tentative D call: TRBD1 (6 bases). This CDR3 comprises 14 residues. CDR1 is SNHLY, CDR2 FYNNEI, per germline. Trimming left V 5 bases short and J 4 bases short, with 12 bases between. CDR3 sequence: CASSFTGYGNTIYF. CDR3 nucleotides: TGTGCCAGCAGTTTTACAGGGTACGGAAACACCATATATTTT.

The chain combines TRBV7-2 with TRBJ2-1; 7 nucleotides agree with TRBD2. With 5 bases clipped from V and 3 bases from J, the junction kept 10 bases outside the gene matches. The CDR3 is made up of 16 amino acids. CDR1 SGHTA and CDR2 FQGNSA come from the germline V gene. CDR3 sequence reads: CASSPPVGGYYNEQFF. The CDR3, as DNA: TGTGCCAGCAGCCCTCCAGTGGGGGGGTACTACAATGAGCAGTTCTTC.

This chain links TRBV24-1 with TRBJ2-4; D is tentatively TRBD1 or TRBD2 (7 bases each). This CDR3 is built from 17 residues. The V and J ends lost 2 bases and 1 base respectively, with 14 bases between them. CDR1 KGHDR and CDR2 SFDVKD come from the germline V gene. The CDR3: CATSDSQGGSAKNIQYF. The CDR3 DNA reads TGTGCCACCAGTGATTCCCAGGGGGGGTCGGCCAAAAACATTCAGTACTTC.

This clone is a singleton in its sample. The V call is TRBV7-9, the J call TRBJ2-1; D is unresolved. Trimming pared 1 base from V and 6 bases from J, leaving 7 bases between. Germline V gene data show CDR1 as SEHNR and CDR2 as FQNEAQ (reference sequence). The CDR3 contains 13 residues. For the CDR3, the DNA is TGTGCCAGCAGCTTAGGCGCCTTCAATGAGCAGTTCTTC. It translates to CASSLGAFNEQFF.

The CDR3 is CASSSRTGENTEAFF. As DNA, the CDR3 is TGCGCCAGCAGCTCTCGGACAGGAGAGAACACTGAAGCTTTCTTT. The rearrangement links TRBV5-1 to TRBJ1-1, with TRBD1 identical over 7 bases. Losses at the gene ends were 3 bases for V and 1 base for J; bases not matched to a gene: 6. CDR3 length: 15 amino acids. Germline V lookup: CDR1 SGHRS, CDR2 YFSETQ.

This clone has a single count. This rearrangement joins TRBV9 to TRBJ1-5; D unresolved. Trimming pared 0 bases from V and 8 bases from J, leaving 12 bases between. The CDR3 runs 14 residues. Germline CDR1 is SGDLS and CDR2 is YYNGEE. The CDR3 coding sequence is TGTGCCAGCAGCGTAGCTAAGTATGGGGAGCCCCAGCATTTT. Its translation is CASSVAKYGEPQHF.

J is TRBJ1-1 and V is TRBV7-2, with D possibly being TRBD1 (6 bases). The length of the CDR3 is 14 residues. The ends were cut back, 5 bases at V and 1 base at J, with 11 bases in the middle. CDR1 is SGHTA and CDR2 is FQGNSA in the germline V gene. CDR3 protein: CASSQGWENTEAFF. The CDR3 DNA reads TGTGCCAGCAGCCAGGGGTGGGAGAACACTGAAGCTTTCTTT.